The 15 T cell receptor beta chains reported below all come from one sample, sequenced in a study of early T cells in non-severe SARS-CoV-2 infection. TCRdb reprocessed the 5' RACE reads via MiXCR and lists one record per CDR3 protein. The table has tens of thousands of distinct CDR3 sequences, 11% seen once; the top ten hold about 11%. This specimen consisted of whole blood, obtained at baseline. Receptors originate from an adult who was a healthcare worker with PCR-confirmed SARS-CoV-2 infection or an uninfected control (not recorded which).

The rearrangement links TRBV7-9 to TRBJ2-5, with 8 positions matching TRBD1. This CDR3 spans 14 amino acids. Germline V gene sequence: CDR1 SEHNR, CDR2 FQNEAQ (reference sequence). Unmatched junction bases numbered 4, after V lost 3 bases and J lost 4 bases. CDR3 in DNA: TGTGCCAGCAGCTTGCCTACAGGGGGAGAGACCCAGTACTTC. It codes for CASSLPTGGETQYF.

This clonotype occurred a few times. The chain combines TRBV29-1 with TRBJ1-1; D is uncertain. Trimming shortened V by 4 bases and J by 1 base, and 10 bases separated the two germline ends. This CDR3 comprises 13 residues. The germline V gene encodes CDR1 SQVTM and CDR2 ANQGSEA. This CDR3 is CSVARQKNTEAFF. The DNA for the CDR3 is TGCAGCGTTGCAAGGCAGAAGAACACTGAAGCTTTCTTT.

This clonotype was picked up a small number of times. The chain joins TRBV6-1 to TRBJ1-5; no reliable D call. The germline CDR1 and CDR2 sequences are MNHNS and SASEGT. This CDR3 contains 16 residues. V was cut by 3 bases and J by 0 bases, with 12 bases left in between. The DNA for the CDR3 is TGTGCCAGCAGTGACGCCCCGGCATATAGCAATCAGCCCCAGCATTTT. It yields the protein CASSDAPAYSNQPQHF.

This clonotype was counted many times. The chain is built from TRBV5-1 and TRBJ2-3; no firm D call. V was cut by 4 bases and J by 4 bases, with 10 bases left in between. The germline CDR1 and CDR2 sequences are SGHRS and YFSETQ. The CDR3 runs to 13 residues. The CDR3 DNA reads as TGCGCCAGCAGCGTGACTTCCGCAGATACGCAGTATTTT. It translates to CASSVTSADTQYF.

This clonotype has a handful of counts. This chain links TRBV4-1 with TRBJ1-3, with D unresolved. Germline-derived CDR1 and CDR2 are MGHRA and YSYEKL. Trimming shortened V by 4 bases and J by 4 bases, and 5 bases separated the two germline ends. The CDR3 sequence is 12 residues long. The CDR3 protein is CASSPEGNTIYF. The DNA of the CDR3 is TGCGCCAGCAGCCCCGAGGGAAACACCATATATTTT.

The CDR3 protein is CASGRTGLHGRDSYEQYF. Written as DNA, the CDR3 is TGTGCTAGTGGTAGGACAGGGCTTCACGGGAGGGATTCCTACGAGCAGTACTTC. This chain uses TRBV12-5 with TRBJ2-7, with D perhaps TRBD1 or TRBD2 (8 bases each). V dropped 5 bases and J dropped 1 base, with 24 bases sitting between them. Germline CDR1 LGHNT, CDR2 FRNRAP. The CDR3 runs 18 residues.

This clonotype was seen more than once but under ten times. The junction shows a germline mismatch at one end, possibly a read error. DNA of the CDR3: TGTGCCATCAGAGACTACGGCTACACCTTC. Amino acids: CAIRDYGYTF. V gene TRBV10-3 combines with J gene TRBJ1-2; no definite D call. This CDR3 comprises 10 residues. Germline values: CDR1 ENHRY, CDR2 SYGVKD.

The genes are TRBV20-1 and TRBJ1-5, with TRBD1 identical over 7 bases. CDR1 and CDR2 (germline): DFQATT, SNEGSKA (reference sequence). The trim removed 0 bases at V and 7 bases at J, leaving 12 bases unmatched. The CDR3 has 16 amino acids. DNA for the CDR3: TGCAGTGCTAGAGATGGGGATGAGGGGGCTAGGCAGCCCCAGCATTTT. This gives the protein CSARDGDEGARQPQHF.

The table lists this clonotype with many counts. The genes are TRBV19 and TRBJ2-7; D is uncertain. The length of the CDR3 is 12 residues. Germline V lookup: CDR1 LNHDA, CDR2 SQIVND (reference sequence). The V end lost 7 bases, the J end lost 2 bases, and 9 bases lay between the germline ends. CDR3 residues: CASNGPPYEQYF. CDR3 sequence (DNA): TGTGCCAGTAACGGGCCCCCCTACGAGCAGTACTTC.

The V call is TRBV11-2, the J call TRBJ2-1; 7 nucleotides agree with TRBD1. J was trimmed by 6 bases and V by 0 bases; bases with no gene match: 5. Germline lookup yields CDR1 SGHAT and CDR2 FQNNGV. The CDR3 length is 15 residues. In nucleotides, the CDR3 is TGTGCCAGCAGCTTAGATCAAAGACAGGGCAATGAGCAGTTCTTC. Its translation is CASSLDQRQGNEQFF.

In its sample, this clonotype was seen many times. Compared with germline, one end of the junction differs, possibly owing to a read error. This chain connects TRBV29-1 to TRBJ1-1; 7 positions match TRBD1. Germline CDR1 is SQVTM and CDR2 is ANQGSEA. CDR3 size: 10 residues. The CDR3 bases are TGCAGCGTTGAAGTCCGTCAGGGGGTGTTT. Its protein product is CSVEVRQGVF. Together with reference TRBV29-1 and TRBJ1-1, the CDR3 gives the full variable domain: SAVISQKPSRDICQRGTSLTIQCQVDSQVTMMFWYRQQPGQSLTLIATANQGSEATYESGFVIDKFPISRPNLTFSTLTVSNMSPEDSSIYLCSVEVRQGVFGQGTRLTVV.

The chain uses TRBV7-6 and TRBJ2-3; D remains unclear. The V end lost 4 bases, the J end lost 0 bases, and 8 bases lay between the germline ends. This CDR3 is built from 14 residues. Germline V gene data show CDR1 as SGHVS and CDR2 as FNYEAQ. CDR3 amino acids: CASSWVTSTDTQYF. The CDR3 DNA reads as TGTGCCAGCAGCTGGGTTACTAGCACAGATACGCAGTATTTT.

The V and J genes are TRBV28 and TRBJ2-3; possible D gene TRBD2, 6 bases. Germline V CDR1 and CDR2: MDHEN, SYDVKM. V was pared by 5 bases and J by 7 bases, with 28 bases between. The CDR3 is 18 amino acids. The chain's CDR3 is CASSPPPFGTFRGNTQYF. In nucleotides, the CDR3 is TGTGCCAGCAGTCCACCTCCCTTTGGGACTTTTCGCGGTAATACGCAGTATTTT. Full variable domain (missing parts from reference TRBV28 and TRBJ2-3): DVKVTQSSRYLVKRTGEKVFLECVQDMDHENMFWYRQDPGLGLRLIYFSYDVKMKEKGDIPEGYSVSREKKERFSLILESASTNQTSMYLCASSPPPFGTFRGNTQYFGPGTRLTVL.

Worth noting for this clonotype: No conserved phenylalanine or tryptophan ends this CDR3, so it is likely a read error. The chain carries TRBV9 and TRBJ1-3; 7 bases agree with TRBD1. V lost 3 bases and J lost 1; bases outside the gene matches: 10. Germline CDR1 reads SGDLS; CDR2 reads YYNGEE. The CDR3 runs to 17 residues. The CDR3: CASSGSGTEVSGNTIYV. The CDR3 region has the DNA TGTGCCAGCAGCGGATCCGGGACAGAGGTTTCTGGAAACACCATATATGTT.

Here the CDR3 reads CASSPSPQQETQYF. In DNA form, the CDR3 reads TGTGCCAGCAGTCCATCCCCCCAGCAAGAGACCCAGTACTTC. This chain connects TRBV12-3 or TRBV12-4 to TRBJ2-5; D remains unclear. This CDR3 is 14 amino acids long. V was shortened by 5 bases and J by 2 bases, with 12 bases between the two germline ends.